This entry concerns a single TCR beta chain. The data originate from a study of blood T cell repertoires in COVID-19. CDR3 length: 11 amino acids. Per the germline V gene, CDR1 is SGDLS and CDR2 is YYNGEE. V was pared by 3 bases and J by 8 bases, with 5 bases between. Sequencing used immunoSEQ multiplex PCR; TCRdb keeps in-frame clones, though not all of them. The sample has about 250,000 clones; around nine tenths are singletons. The rearrangement joins TRBV9 to TRBJ2-2; D is unclear. Sequencing used PBMCs or T cells enriched from blood (not recorded which). The origin of this receptor is a woman aged 18-29 years who had recovered from COVID-19. CDR3 nucleotide sequence: TGTGCCAGCAGCGGAGAGGGGGAGCTGTTTTTT. Its translation is CASSGEGELFF.